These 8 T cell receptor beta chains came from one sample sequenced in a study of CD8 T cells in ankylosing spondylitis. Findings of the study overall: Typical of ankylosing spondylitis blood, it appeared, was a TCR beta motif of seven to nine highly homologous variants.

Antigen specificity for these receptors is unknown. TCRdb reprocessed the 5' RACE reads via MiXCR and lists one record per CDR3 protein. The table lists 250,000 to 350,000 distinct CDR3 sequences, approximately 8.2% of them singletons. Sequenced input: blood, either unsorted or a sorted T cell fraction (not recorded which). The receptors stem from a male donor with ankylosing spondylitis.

The CDR3 here is CASSYPFDKNTGELFF. Here the CDR3 DNA reads TGTGCCAGCAGCTACCCGTTCGACAAGAACACCGGGGAGCTGTTTTTT. The V call is TRBV7-9, the J call TRBJ2-2, with unresolved D. Trimming left V 4 bases short and J 1 base short, with 13 bases between. CDR1 SEHNR and CDR2 FQNEAQ come from the germline V gene (reference sequence). This CDR3 region has 16 residues.

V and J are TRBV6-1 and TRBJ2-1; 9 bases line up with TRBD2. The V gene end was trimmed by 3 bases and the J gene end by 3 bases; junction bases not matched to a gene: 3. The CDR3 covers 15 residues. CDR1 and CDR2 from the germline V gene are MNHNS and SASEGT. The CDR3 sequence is CASSENSGSYNEQFF. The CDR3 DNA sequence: TGTGCCAGCAGTGAGAATAGCGGGAGCTACAATGAGCAGTTCTTC.

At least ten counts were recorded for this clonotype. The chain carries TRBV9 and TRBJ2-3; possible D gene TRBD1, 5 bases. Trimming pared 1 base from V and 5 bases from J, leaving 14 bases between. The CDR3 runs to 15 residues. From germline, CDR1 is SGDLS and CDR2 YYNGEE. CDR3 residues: CASSVIGENGDTQYF. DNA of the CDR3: TGTGCCAGCAGCGTAATAGGGGAAAACGGAGATACGCAGTATTTT.

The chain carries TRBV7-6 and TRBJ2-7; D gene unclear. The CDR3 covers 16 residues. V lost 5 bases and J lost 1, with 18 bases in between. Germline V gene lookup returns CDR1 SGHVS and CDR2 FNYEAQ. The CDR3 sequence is CASSPLRNEGSYEQYF. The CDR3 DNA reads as TGTGCCAGCAGCCCGTTAAGAAATGAAGGGTCCTACGAGCAGTACTTC.

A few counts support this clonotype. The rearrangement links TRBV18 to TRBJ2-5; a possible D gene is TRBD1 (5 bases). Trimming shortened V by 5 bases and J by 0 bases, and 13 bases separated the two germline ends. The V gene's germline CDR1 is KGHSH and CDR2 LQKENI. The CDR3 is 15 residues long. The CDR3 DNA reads TGTGCCAGCTCAGCAGACAGCTACAACCAAGAGACCCAGTACTTC. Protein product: CASSADSYNQETQYF.

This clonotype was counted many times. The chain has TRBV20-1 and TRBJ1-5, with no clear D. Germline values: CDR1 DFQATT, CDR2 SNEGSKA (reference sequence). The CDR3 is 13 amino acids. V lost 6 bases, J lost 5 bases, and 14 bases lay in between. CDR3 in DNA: TGCAGTGCCCCCGACGTCGGCTATCAGCCCCAGCATTTT. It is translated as CSAPDVGYQPQHF.

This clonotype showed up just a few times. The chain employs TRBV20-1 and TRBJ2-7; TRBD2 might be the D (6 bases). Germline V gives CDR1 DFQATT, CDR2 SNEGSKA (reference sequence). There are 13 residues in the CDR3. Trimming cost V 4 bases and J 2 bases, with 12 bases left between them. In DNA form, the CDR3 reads TGCAGTGCTACCGGGACTTTGACCTACGAGCAGTACTTC. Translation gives CSATGTLTYEQYF.

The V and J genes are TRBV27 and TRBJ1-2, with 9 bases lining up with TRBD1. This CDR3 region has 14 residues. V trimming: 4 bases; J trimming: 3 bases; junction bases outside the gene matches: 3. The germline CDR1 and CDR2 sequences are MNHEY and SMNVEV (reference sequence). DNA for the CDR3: TGTGCCAGCAGTTCCCGGGACAGGGACTATGGCTACACCTTC. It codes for CASSSRDRDYGYTF.